The 3 T cell receptor beta chains below were found in one sample sequenced in a study of blood T cell repertoires in COVID-19 (dated by TCRdb to 2019 to 2021). The library was prepared using the immunoSEQ multiplex PCR assay. This immuneACCESS table, as held by TCRdb, lists in-frame sequences with V and J called but not all clones. Of the missing ones, under half trace to an unresolved V gene in checked studies; the others have no known cause. The sample profile shows around 200,000 clones; 85% to 90% of them were found once. About 1.2% of the sample goes to the ten largest clones. Sequenced sample: PBMCs or T cells enriched from blood (not recorded which). The source is a man aged 25-45 years who had recovered from COVID-19.

V is TRBV7-6 and J is TRBJ2-2; 8 bases are shared with TRBD1. This CDR3 comprises 17 residues. V shed 5 bases and J 5 bases; nucleotides not matched to a gene: 13. The germline gives CDR1 SGHVS, CDR2 FNYEAQ. CDR3 residues: CASSPFTTDRGTGELFF. As DNA, the CDR3 is TGTGCCAGCAGCCCATTTACGACCGACAGGGGTACCGGGGAGCTGTTTTTT.

The chain uses TRBV4-2 and TRBJ2-2; 7 bases align to TRBD1. The V and J ends lost 3 bases and 4 bases, in that order; junction bases with no gene match: 5. The length of the CDR3 is 15 residues. The V gene's germline CDR1 is LGHNA and CDR2 YNFKEQ. CDR3 nucleotide sequence: TGTGCCAGCAGCCAGCAGACAGGGCTCACCGGGGAGCTGTTTTTT. Translated, it gives CASSQQTGLTGELFF.

The chain joins TRBV14 to TRBJ2-1; D is perhaps TRBD2 (6 bases). The ends were cut back, 0 bases at V and 0 bases at J, with 12 bases in the middle. This CDR3 spans 17 amino acids. Germline CDR1 is SGHDN and CDR2 is FVKESK. The CDR3 is CASSQETGGVSYNEQFF. For the CDR3, the DNA is TGTGCCAGCAGCCAAGAAACCGGCGGGGTCTCCTACAATGAGCAGTTCTTC.